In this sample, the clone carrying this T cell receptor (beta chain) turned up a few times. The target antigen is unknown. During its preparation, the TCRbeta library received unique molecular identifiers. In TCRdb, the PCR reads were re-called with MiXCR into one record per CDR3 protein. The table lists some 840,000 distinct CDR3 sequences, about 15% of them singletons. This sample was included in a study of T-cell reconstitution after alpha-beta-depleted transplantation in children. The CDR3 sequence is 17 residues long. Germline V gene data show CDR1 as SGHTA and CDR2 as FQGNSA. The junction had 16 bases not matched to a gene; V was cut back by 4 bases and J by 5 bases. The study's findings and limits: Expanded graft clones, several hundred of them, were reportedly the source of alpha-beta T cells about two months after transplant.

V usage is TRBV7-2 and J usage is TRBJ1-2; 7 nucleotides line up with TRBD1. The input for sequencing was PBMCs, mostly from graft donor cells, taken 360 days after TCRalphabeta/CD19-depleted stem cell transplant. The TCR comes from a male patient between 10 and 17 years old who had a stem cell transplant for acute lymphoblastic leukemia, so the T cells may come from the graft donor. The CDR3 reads CASSYATLTGVQYGYTF. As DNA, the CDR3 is TGTGCCAGCAGCTATGCGACTTTAACAGGGGTTCAGTATGGCTACACCTTC.